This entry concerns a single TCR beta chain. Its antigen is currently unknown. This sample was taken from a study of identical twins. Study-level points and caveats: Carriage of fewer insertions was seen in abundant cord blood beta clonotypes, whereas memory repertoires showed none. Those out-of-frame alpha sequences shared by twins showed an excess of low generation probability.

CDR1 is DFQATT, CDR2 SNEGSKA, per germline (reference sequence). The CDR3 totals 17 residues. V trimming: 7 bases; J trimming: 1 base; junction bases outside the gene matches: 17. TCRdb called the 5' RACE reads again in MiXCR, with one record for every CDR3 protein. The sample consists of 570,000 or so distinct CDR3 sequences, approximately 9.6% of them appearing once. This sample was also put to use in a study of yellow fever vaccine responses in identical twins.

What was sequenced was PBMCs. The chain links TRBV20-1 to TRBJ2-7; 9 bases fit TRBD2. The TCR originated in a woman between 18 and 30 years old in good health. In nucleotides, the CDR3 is TGCAGTGTCGAGGGGGGGAAGCTCCTAGCGGGATCCTACGAGCAGTACTTC. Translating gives CSVEGGKLLAGSYEQYF.